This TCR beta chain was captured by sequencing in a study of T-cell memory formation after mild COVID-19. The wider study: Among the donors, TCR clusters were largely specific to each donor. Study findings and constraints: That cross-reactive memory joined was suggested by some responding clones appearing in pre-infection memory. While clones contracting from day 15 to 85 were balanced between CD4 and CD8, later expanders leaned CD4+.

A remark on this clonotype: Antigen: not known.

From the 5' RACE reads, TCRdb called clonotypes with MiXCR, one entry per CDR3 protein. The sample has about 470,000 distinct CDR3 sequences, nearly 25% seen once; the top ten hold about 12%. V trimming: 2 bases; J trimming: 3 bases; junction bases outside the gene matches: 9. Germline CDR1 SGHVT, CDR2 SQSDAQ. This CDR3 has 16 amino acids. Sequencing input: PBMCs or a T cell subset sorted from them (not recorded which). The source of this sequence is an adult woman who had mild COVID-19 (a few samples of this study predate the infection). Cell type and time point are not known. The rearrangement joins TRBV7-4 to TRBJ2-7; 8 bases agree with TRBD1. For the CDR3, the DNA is TGTGCCAGCAGCTTATTAACTGGACAGGGCCACTACGAGCAGTACTTC. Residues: CASSLLTGQGHYEQYF.